A single sample is the source of the 14 T cell receptor beta chains below, sequenced in a study of blood T cell repertoires in COVID-19. Assay used: immunoSEQ multiplex PCR; TCRdb lists only in-frame clones, some missing. Here the sample spans over 50,000 clones, 70% to 90% being singletons. The sample comprised PBMCs or T cells enriched from blood (not recorded which). These receptors were collected from a woman aged 40 to 50 with acute COVID-19.

J is TRBJ2-1 and V is TRBV6-2 or TRBV6-3; 8 bases are shared with TRBD2. Germline V lookup: CDR1 MNHEY, CDR2 SVGEGT. The J segment lost 8 bases and the V segment lost 0 bases, leaving 9 bases of the junction unmatched. There are 16 residues in the CDR3. The CDR3 nucleotides read TGTGCCAGCAGTTACTCTTCGGGACTAGTCCCGTATGAGCAGTTCTTC. Amino acids: CASSYSSGLVPYEQFF.

The chain carries TRBV24-1 and TRBJ2-1, with D perhaps matching TRBD1 (5 bases). The length of the CDR3 is 14 residues. Per germline, CDR1 KGHDR and CDR2 SFDVKD. The V end was cut by 2 bases, the J end by 11 bases, with 15 bases between. The CDR3 loop is CATSDSMQGAKQFF. The CDR3 bases are TGTGCCACCAGTGATTCCATGCAGGGCGCGAAGCAGTTCTTC.

This clone was counted once. The chain carries TRBV18 and TRBJ2-3; D may be TRBD2 (6 bases). V lost 4 bases and J lost 8, with 22 bases in between. Looked up from germline, CDR1 is KGHSH and CDR2 is LQKENI. CDR3 length: 16 amino acids. DNA for the CDR3: TGTGCCAGCTCACAAAACAGCCCCGGGGGACGGGCTACGCAGTATTTT. It is translated as CASSQNSPGGRATQYF.

The rearrangement links TRBV6-5 to TRBJ1-2, with TRBD1 matching 9 bases. This CDR3 is built from 15 residues. V lost 6 bases to trimming and J lost 6 bases; unmatched junction nucleotides: 11. Germline V gene lookup returns CDR1 MNHEY and CDR2 SVGAGI. The CDR3: CASSPTGGDLHGYTF. As DNA, the CDR3 is TGTGCCAGCAGCCCAACAGGGGGCGATCTCCATGGCTACACCTTC.

This chain uses TRBV4-2 with TRBJ2-1; 8 bases are a match to TRBD2. The V gene end was trimmed by 2 bases and the J gene end by 9 bases; junction bases not matched to a gene: 9. This CDR3 is 15 amino acids long. Germline V gene lookup returns CDR1 LGHNA and CDR2 YNFKEQ. The CDR3 DNA reads TGTGCCAGCAGCCAAAAAGCGGGGGACCCCCCTGAGCAGTTCTTC. Residues: CASSQKAGDPPEQFF.

This clone came up once. The chain couples TRBV9 to TRBJ2-7, with 10 bases identical to TRBD2. The CDR3 totals 13 residues. From germline, CDR1 is SGDLS and CDR2 YYNGEE. The trim removed 3 bases at V and 4 bases at J, leaving 1 base unmatched. CDR3 sequence: CASSGLAGYEQYF. Written as DNA, the CDR3 is TGTGCCAGCAGCGGACTAGCGGGTTACGAGCAGTACTTC.

The chain combines TRBV28 with TRBJ1-1, with no clear D. CDR3 size: 15 residues. Per the germline V gene, CDR1 is MDHEN and CDR2 is SYDVKM. Trimming took 5 bases from V and 0 from J, leaving 13 bases between them. The CDR3 protein is CASSQSPGMNTEAFF. The CDR3 DNA reads TGTGCCAGCAGTCAAAGTCCAGGTATGAACACTGAAGCTTTCTTT. Using reference TRBV28 and TRBJ1-1 for the parts outside the CDR3, the full variable domain is DVKVTQSSRYLVKRTGEKVFLECVQDMDHENMFWYRQDPGLGLRLIYFSYDVKMKEKGDIPEGYSVSREKKERFSLILESASTNQTSMYLCASSQSPGMNTEAFFGQGTRLTVV.

The J gene is TRBJ1-5, the V gene TRBV6-5; TRBD1 might be the D (5 bases). V dropped 0 bases and J dropped 5 bases, with 11 bases sitting between them. CDR1 is MNHEY and CDR2 is SVGAGI in the germline V gene. The CDR3 totals 15 residues. The DNA of the CDR3 is TGTGCCAGCAGTTACTCGCGGGACGGCCATCAGCCCCAGCATTTT. Translated: CASSYSRDGHQPQHF.

The rearrangement uses TRBV18 and TRBJ1-1, with D uncertain. Germline values: CDR1 KGHSH, CDR2 LQKENI. The CDR3 is made up of 13 amino acids. V was cut by 2 bases and J by 8 bases, with 12 bases left in between. The CDR3 sequence is CASSPGRESEAFF. The CDR3 nucleotides are TGTGCCAGCTCACCAGGGAGGGAGAGCGAAGCTTTCTTT.

The rearrangement uses TRBV7-8 and TRBJ2-1; maybe TRBD1 (6 bases). The CDR3 runs 16 residues. Germline V gene lookup returns CDR1 SGHVS and CDR2 FQNEAQ. Trimming removed 5 bases from V and 6 bases from J, with 20 bases in between. The CDR3 bases are TGTGCCAGCAGCATCCGGGACACCTTAGGGGTCAATGAGCAGTTCTTC. Protein sequence: CASSIRDTLGVNEQFF.

V gene TRBV20-1 combines with J gene TRBJ2-7; D unresolved. This CDR3 spans 15 amino acids. The germline V and J ends were trimmed by 3 bases and 4 bases, with 19 bases remaining between them. Germline CDR1 and CDR2: DFQATT and SNEGSKA (reference sequence). The CDR3 loop reads CSASIQPSGLYEQYF. In DNA, the CDR3 is TGCAGTGCTAGTATACAGCCCTCAGGATTATACGAGCAGTACTTC.

This chain joins TRBV7-8 and TRBJ2-1, with 11 bases identical to TRBD2. CDR3 length equals 17 residues. CDR1 and CDR2 from the germline V gene are SGHVS and FQNEAQ. V was clipped by 2 bases and J by 7 bases; unmatched bases: 10. The CDR3, as DNA: TGTGCCAGCAGCTTATCGGGTGCTAGCGGGGGGTGGAATGAGCAGTTCTTC. This translates into CASSLSGASGGWNEQFF.

The chain employs TRBV29-1 and TRBJ2-1; 10 nucleotides line up with TRBD1. V shed 3 bases, J shed 8 bases, and the junction held 7 bases outside the gene matches. Germline values: CDR1 SQVTM, CDR2 ANQGSEA. The CDR3 has 14 residues. CDR3 loop: CSVETGGVGDEQFF. The DNA for the CDR3 is TGCAGCGTTGAGACAGGGGGCGTCGGCGATGAGCAGTTCTTC.

The CDR3: CASSPARFRGTGNTIYF. The CDR3 coding sequence is TGTGCCAGCAGCCCCGCCCGGTTTAGGGGAACCGGAAACACCATATATTTT. This chain uses TRBV7-8 with TRBJ1-3, with D possibly being TRBD1 (5 bases). Germline CDR1 is SGHVS and CDR2 is FQNEAQ. This CDR3 comprises 17 residues. V gave up 5 bases and J gave up 4 bases, with 21 bases separating them.